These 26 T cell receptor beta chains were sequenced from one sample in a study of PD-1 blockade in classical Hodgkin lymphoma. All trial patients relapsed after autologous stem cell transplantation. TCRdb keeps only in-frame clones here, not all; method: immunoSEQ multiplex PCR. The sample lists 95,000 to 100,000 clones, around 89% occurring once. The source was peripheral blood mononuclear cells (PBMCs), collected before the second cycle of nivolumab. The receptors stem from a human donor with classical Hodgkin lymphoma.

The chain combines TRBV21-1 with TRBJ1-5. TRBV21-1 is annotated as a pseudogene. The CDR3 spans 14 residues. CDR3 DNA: TGTGCCAGCAGACCCCTTTCGGGTTATCAGCCCCAGCATTTT. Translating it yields CASRPLSGYQPQHF.

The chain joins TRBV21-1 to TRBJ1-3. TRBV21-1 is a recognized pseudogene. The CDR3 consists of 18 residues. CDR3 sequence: CASSKDEEPDFSGNTIYF. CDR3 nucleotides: TGTGCCAGCAGCAAAGATGAGGAGCCGGACTTCTCTGGAAACACCATATATTTT.

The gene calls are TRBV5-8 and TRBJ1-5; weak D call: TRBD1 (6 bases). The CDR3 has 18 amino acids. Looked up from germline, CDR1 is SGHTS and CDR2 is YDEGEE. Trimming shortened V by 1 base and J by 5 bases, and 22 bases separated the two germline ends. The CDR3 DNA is TGTGCCAGCAGCTTGTCAGGTGTGTGGGGGCGAGAAGATCAGCCCCAGCATTTT. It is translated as CASSLSGVWGREDQPQHF. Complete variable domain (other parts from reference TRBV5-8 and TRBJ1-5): EAGVTQSPTHLIKTRGQQATLRCSPISGHTSVYWYQQALGLGLQFLLWYDEGEERNRGNFPPRFSGRQFPNYSSELNVNALELEDSALYLCASSLSGVWGREDQPQHFGDGTRLSIL.

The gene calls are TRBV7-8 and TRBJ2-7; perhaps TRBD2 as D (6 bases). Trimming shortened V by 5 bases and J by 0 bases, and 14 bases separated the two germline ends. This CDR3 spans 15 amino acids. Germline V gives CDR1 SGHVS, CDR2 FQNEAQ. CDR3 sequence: CASSRRGFFSYEQYF. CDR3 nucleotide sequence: TGTGCCAGCAGCCGACGGGGGTTTTTCTCCTACGAGCAGTACTTC.

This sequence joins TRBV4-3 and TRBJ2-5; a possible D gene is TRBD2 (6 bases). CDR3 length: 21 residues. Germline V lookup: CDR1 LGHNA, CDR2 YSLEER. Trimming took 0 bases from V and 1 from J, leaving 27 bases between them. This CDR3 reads CASSQDLRGSMRHPPQETQYF. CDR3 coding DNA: TGCGCCAGCAGCCAAGATTTGCGGGGATCTATGAGGCACCCTCCCCAAGAGACCCAGTACTTC.

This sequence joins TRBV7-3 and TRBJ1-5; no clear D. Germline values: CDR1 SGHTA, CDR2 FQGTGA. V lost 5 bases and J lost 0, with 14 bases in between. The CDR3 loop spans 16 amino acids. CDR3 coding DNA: TGTGCCAGCAGCCCCATCACGGGCATTAGCAATCAGCCCCAGCATTTT. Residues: CASSPITGISNQPQHF.

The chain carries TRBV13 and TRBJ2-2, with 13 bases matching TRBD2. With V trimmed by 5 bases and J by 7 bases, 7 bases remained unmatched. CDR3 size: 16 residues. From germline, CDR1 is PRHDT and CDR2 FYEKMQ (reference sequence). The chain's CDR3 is CASSLRLAGGIGELFF. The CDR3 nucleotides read TGTGCCAGCAGCCTACGACTAGCGGGGGGCATCGGGGAGCTGTTTTTT. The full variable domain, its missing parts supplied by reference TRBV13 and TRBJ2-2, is AAGVIQSPRHLIKEKRETATLKCYPIPRHDTVYWYQQGPGQDPQFLISFYEKMQSDKGSIPDRFSAQQFSDYHSELNMSSLELGDSALYFCASSLRLAGGIGELFFGEGSRLTVL.

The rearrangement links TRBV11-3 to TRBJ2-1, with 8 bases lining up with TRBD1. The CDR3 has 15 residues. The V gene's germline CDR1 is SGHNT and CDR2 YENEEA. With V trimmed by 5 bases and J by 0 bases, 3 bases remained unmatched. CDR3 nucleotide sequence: TGTGCCAGCAGCCCCAGGGGGCACTCCTACAATGAGCAGTTCTTC. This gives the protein CASSPRGHSYNEQFF.

In DNA, the CDR3 is TGTGCCAGCAGCTTAGCTCTCCGTTCCGCAAGTAATCAGCCCCAGCATTTT. Encoded protein: CASSLALRSASNQPQHF. This sequence joins TRBV7-8 and TRBJ1-5, with unresolved D. V lost 0 bases and J lost 4, with 16 bases in between. From germline, CDR1 is SGHVS and CDR2 FQNEAQ. The CDR3 contains 17 residues.

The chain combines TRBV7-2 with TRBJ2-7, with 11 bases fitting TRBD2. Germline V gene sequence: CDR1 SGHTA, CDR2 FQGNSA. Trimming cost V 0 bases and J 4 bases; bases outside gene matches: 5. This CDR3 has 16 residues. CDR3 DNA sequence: TGTGCCAGCAGCTTAGCTAGACTAGCGGGGTTTTACGAGCAGTACTTC. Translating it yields CASSLARLAGFYEQYF.

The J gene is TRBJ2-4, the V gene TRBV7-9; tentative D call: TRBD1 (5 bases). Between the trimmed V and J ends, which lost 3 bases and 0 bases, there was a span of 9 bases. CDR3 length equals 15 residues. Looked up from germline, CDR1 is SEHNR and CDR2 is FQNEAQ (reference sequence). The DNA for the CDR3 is TGTGCCAGCAGCTTGGTGGACATAGCCAAAAACATTCAGTACTTC. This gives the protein CASSLVDIAKNIQYF.

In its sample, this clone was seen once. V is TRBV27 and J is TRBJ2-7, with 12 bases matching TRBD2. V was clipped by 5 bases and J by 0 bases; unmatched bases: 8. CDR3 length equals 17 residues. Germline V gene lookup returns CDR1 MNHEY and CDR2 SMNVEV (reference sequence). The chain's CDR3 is CASSLTSGGSVSYEQYF. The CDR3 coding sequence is TGTGCCAGCAGTCTCACTAGCGGGGGGTCCGTCTCCTACGAGCAGTACTTC.

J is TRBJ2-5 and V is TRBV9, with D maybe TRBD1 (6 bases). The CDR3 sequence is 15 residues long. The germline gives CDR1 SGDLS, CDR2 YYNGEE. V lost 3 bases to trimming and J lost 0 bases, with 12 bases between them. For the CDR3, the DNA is TGTGCCAGCAGCGCCTCAGGGGCGTACCAAGAGACCCAGTACTTC. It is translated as CASSASGAYQETQYF.

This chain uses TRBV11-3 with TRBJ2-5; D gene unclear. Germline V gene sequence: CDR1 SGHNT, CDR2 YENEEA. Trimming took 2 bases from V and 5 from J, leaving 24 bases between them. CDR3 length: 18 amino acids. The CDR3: CASSLYLLGQAFWETQYF. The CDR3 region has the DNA TGTGCCAGCAGCTTATATCTATTGGGCCAGGCCTTTTGGGAGACCCAGTACTTC.

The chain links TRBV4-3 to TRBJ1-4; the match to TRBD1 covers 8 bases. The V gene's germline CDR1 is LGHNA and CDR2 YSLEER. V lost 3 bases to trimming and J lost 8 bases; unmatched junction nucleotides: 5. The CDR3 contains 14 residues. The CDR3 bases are TGCGCCAGCAGCCATGGACAGGGCACAGAAAAACTGTTTTTT. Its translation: CASSHGQGTEKLFF.

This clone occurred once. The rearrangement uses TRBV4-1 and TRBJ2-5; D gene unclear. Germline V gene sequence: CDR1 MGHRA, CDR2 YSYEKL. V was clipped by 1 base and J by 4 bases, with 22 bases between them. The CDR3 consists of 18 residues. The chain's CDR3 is CASSQGRRTGLRAETQYF. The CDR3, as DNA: TGCGCCAGCAGCCAAGGACGACGGACGGGCCTCCGGGCAGAGACCCAGTACTTC.

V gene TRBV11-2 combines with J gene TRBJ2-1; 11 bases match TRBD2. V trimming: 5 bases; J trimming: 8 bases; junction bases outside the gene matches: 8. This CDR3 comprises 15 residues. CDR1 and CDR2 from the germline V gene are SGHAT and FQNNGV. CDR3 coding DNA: TGTGCCAGCAGCCCCGGGACTAGCGGTTGGGATGAGCAGTTCTTC. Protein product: CASSPGTSGWDEQFF.

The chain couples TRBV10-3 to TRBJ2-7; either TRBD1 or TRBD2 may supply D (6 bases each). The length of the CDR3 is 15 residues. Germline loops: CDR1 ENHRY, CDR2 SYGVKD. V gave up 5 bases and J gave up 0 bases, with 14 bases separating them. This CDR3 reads CAISSTSGASYEQYF. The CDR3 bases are TGTGCCATCAGTTCCACCTCGGGGGCCTCCTACGAGCAGTACTTC.

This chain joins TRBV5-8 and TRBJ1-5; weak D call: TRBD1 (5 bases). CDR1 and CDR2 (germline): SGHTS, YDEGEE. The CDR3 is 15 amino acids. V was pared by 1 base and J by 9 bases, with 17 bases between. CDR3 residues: CASSLLGRESLPQHF. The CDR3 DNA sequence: TGTGCCAGCAGCTTGCTTGGCAGGGAAAGTTTGCCCCAGCATTTT.

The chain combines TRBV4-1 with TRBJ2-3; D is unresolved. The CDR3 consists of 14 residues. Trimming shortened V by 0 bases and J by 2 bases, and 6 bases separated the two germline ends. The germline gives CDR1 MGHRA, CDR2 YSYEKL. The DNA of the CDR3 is TGCGCCAGCAGCCAAGATCGGAACACAGATACGCAGTATTTT. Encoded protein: CASSQDRNTDTQYF.

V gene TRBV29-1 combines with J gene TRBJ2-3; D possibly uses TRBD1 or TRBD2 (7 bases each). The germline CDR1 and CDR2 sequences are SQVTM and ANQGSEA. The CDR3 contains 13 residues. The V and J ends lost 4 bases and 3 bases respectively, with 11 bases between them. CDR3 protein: CSVAQGGTDTQYF. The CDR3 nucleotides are TGCAGCGTTGCCCAGGGGGGGACAGATACGCAGTATTTT.

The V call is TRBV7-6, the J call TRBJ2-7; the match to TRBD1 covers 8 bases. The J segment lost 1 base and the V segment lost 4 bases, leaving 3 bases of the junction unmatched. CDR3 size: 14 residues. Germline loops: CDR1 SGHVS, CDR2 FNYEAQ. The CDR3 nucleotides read TGTGCCAGCAGCTCGACAGGGGCTTCCTACGAGCAGTACTTC. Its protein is CASSSTGASYEQYF. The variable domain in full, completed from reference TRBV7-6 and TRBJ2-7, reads GAGVSQSPRYKVTKRGQDVALRCDPISGHVSLYWYRQALGQGPEFLTYFNYEAQQDKSGLPNDRFSAERPEGSISTLTIQRTEQRDSAMYRCASSSTGASYEQYFGPGTRLTVT.

The CDR3 sequence: CASSGYRGEDGYTF. CDR3 DNA sequence: TGTGCCAGCAGCGGCTACAGGGGCGAGGATGGCTACACCTTC. The chain links TRBV7-6 to TRBJ1-2; 7 bases match TRBD1. This CDR3 region has 14 residues. CDR1 is SGHVS and CDR2 is FNYEAQ in the germline V gene. V shed 5 bases, J shed 6 bases, and the junction held 9 bases outside the gene matches.

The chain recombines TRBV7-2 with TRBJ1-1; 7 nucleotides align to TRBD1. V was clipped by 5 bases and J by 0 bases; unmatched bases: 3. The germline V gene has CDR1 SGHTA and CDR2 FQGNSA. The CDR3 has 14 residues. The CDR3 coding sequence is TGTGCCAGCAGCGCCGGGACAGTGAACACTGAAGCTTTCTTT. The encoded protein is CASSAGTVNTEAFF. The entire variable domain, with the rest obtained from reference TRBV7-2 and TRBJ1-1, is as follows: GAGVSQSPSNKVTEKGKDVELRCDPISGHTALYWYRQSLGQGLEFLIYFQGNSAPDKSGLPSDRFSAERTGGSVSTLTIQRTQQEDSAVYLCASSAGTVNTEAFFGQGTRLTVV.

The chain's CDR3 is CASSQDFAGNYGYTF. In DNA form, the CDR3 reads TGCGCCAGCAGCCAAGATTTTGCAGGGAACTATGGCTACACCTTC. The V and J genes are TRBV4-1 and TRBJ1-2, with D possibly being TRBD1 (5 bases). The CDR3 length is 15 residues. The germline CDR1 and CDR2 sequences are MGHRA and YSYEKL. Trimming pared 0 bases from V and 2 bases from J, leaving 10 bases between.

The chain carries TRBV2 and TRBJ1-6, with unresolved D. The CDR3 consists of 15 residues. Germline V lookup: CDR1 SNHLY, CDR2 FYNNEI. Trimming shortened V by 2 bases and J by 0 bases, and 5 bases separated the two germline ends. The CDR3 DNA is TGTGCCAGCAGTGAACGGAGCTCCTATAATTCACCCCTCCACTTT. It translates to CASSERSSYNSPLHF.